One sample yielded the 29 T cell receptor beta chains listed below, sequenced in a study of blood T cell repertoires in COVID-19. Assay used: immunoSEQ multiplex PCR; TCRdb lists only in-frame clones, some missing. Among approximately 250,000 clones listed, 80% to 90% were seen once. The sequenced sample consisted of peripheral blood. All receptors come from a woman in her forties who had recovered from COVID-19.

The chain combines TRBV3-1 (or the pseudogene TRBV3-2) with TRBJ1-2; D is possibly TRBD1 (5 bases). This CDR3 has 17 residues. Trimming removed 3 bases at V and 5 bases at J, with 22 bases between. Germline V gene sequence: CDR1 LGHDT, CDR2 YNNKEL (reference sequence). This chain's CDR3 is CASSQSSPMAGLYGYTF. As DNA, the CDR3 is TGTGCCAGCAGCCAGAGTAGTCCGATGGCAGGGCTTTATGGCTACACCTTC.

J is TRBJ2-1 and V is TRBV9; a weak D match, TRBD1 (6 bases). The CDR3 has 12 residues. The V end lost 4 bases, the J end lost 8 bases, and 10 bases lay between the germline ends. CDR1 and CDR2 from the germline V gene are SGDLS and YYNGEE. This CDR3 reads CASSLQGDEQFF. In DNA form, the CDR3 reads TGTGCCAGCAGCTTACAGGGTGATGAGCAGTTCTTC.

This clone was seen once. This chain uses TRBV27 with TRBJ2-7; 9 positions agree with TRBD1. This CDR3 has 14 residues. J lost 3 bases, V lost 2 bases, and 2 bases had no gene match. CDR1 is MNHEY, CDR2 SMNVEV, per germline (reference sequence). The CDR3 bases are TGTGCCAGCAGTTTAACGGACAGGGGCTACGAGCAGTACTTC. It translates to CASSLTDRGYEQYF.

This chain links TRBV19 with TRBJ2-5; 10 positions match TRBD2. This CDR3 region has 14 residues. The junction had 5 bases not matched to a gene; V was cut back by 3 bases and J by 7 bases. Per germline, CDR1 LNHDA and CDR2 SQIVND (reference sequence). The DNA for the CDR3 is TGTGCCAGTAGTATTGGCGAGCGGGGGGGGACCCAGTACTTC. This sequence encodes CASSIGERGGTQYF.

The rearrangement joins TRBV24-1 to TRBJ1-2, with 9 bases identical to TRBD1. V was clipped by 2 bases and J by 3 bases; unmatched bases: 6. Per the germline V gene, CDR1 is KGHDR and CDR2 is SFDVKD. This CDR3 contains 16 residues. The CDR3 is CATSDYSGTGYYGYTF. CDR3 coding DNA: TGTGCCACCAGTGATTATAGCGGGACAGGGTACTATGGCTACACCTTC.

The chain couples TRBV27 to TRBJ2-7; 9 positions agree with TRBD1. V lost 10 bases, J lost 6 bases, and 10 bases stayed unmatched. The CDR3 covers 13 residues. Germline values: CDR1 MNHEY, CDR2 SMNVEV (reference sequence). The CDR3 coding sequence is TGTGCCACCGCCTGGGACAGGGAGGGCGAGCAGTACTTC. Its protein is CATAWDREGEQYF.

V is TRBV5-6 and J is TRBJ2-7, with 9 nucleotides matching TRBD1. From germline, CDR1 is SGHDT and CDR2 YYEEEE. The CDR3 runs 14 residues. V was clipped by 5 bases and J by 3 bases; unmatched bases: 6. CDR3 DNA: TGTGCCAGCAGTTACACAGGGGGCAGCTACGAGCAGTACTTC. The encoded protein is CASSYTGGSYEQYF.

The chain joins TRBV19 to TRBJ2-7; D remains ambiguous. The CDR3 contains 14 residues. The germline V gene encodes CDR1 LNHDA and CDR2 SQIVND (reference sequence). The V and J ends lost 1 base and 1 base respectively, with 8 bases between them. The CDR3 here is CASSIAQTSYEQYF. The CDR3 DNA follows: TGTGCCAGTAGTATAGCTCAGACATCCTACGAGCAGTACTTC. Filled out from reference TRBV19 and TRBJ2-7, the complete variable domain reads DGGITQSPKYLFRKEGQNVTLSCEQNLNHDAMYWYRQDPGQGLRLIYYSQIVNDFQKGDIAEGYSVSREKKESFPLTVTSAQKNPTAFYLCASSIAQTSYEQYFGPGTRLTVT.

CDR3 bases: TGTGCCAGCAGTCCCGGACAGAGCAATGAGCAGTTCTTC. It encodes CASSPGQSNEQFF. The genes are TRBV27 and TRBJ2-1; maybe TRBD1 (6 bases). The CDR3 is made up of 13 amino acids. Per the germline V gene, CDR1 is MNHEY and CDR2 is SMNVEV (reference sequence). V lost 5 bases, J lost 6 bases, and 11 bases lay in between.

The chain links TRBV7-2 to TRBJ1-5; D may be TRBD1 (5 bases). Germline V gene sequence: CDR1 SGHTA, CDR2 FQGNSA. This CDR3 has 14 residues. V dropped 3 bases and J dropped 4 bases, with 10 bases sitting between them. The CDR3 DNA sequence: TGTGCCAGCAGCTTCCAGGGAGGGAATCAGCCCCAGCATTTT. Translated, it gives CASSFQGGNQPQHF.

CDR3 region: CASSTSGGSYNEQFF. CDR3 nucleotides: TGTGCCAGCTCAACTAGCGGGGGGTCTTACAATGAGCAGTTCTTC. The V call is TRBV18, the J call TRBJ2-1; the match to TRBD2 covers 12 bases. There are 15 residues in the CDR3. Germline assignment: CDR1 KGHSH and CDR2 LQKENI. V dropped 5 bases and J dropped 4; count of bases not matched to a gene: 3.

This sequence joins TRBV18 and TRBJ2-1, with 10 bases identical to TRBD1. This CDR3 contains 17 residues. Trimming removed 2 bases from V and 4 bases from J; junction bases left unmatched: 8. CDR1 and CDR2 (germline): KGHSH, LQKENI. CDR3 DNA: TGTGCCAGCTCACCATATGCCGGGACAGGGGCTTACAATGAGCAGTTCTTC. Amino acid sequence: CASSPYAGTGAYNEQFF.

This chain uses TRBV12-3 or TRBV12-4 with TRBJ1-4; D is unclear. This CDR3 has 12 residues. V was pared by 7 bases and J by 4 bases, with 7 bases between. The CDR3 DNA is TGTGCCAGCACCGCTATTAATGAAAAACTGTTTTTT. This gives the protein CASTAINEKLFF.

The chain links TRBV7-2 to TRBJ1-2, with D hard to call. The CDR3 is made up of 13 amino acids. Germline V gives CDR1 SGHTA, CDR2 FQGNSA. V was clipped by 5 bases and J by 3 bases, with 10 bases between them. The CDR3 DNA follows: TGTGCCAGCAGCGTGGACGGGGACTATGGCTACACCTTC. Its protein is CASSVDGDYGYTF.

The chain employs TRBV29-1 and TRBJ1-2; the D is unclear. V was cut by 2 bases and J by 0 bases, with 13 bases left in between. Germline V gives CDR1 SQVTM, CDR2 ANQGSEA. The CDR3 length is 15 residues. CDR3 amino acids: CSVESSTLSNYGYTF. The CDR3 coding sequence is TGCAGCGTTGAATCGTCTACCCTATCTAACTATGGCTACACCTTC. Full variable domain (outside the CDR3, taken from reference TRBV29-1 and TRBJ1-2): SAVISQKPSRDICQRGTSLTIQCQVDSQVTMMFWYRQQPGQSLTLIATANQGSEATYESGFVIDKFPISRPNLTFSTLTVSNMSPEDSSIYLCSVESSTLSNYGYTFGSGTRLTVV.

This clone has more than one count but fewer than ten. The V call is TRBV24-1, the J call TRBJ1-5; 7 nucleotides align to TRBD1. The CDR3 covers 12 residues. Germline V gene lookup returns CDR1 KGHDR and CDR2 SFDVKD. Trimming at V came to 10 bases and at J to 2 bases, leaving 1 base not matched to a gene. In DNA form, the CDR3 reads TGTGCCACTGGACAGGGCAATCAGCCCCAGCATTTT. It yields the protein CATGQGNQPQHF.

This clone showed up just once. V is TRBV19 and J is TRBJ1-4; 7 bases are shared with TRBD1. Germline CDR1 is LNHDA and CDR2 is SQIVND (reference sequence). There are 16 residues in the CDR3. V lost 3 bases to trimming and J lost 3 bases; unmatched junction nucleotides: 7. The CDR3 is CASSIQGGIANEKLFF. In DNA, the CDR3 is TGTGCCAGTAGTATCCAGGGGGGCATTGCTAATGAAAAACTGTTTTTT.

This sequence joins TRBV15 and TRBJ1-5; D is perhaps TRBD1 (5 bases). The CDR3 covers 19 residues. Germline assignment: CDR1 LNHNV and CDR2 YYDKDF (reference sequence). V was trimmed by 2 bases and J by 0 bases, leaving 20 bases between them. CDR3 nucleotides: TGTGCCACCAGCAGATCCTTATACGGTCCCAGGGATAGCAATCAGCCCCAGCATTTT. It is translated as CATSRSLYGPRDSNQPQHF. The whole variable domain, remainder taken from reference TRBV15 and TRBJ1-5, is DAMVIQNPRYQVTQFGKPVTLSCSQTLNHNVMYWYQQKSSQAPKLLFHYYDKDFNNEADTPDNFQSRRPNTSFCFLDIRSPGLGDTAMYLCATSRSLYGPRDSNQPQHFGDGTRLSIL.

The CDR3 DNA sequence: TGTGCCAGCAGTCGAGGAGTCTTTAGCTCCTATAATTCACCCCTCCACTTT. It specifies CASSRGVFSSYNSPLHF. The rearrangement uses TRBV6-6 and TRBJ1-6, with D uncertain. The CDR3 has 17 residues. Germline V lookup: CDR1 MNHNY, CDR2 SVGAGI (reference sequence). Trimming removed 5 bases from V and 0 bases from J, with 14 bases in between.

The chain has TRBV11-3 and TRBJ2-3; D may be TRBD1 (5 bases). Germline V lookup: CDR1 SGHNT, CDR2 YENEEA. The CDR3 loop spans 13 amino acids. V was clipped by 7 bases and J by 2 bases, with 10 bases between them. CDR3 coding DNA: TGTGCCAGCACAAACAGGCTCACAGATACGCAGTATTTT. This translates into CASTNRLTDTQYF.

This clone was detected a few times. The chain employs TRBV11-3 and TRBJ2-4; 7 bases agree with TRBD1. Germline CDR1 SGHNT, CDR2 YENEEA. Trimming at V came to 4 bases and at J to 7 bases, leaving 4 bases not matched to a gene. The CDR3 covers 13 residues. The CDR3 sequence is CASSYGTDNIQYF. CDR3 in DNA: TGTGCCAGCAGCTATGGGACAGATAACATTCAGTACTTC.

The CDR3 DNA sequence: TGTGCCAGCAGTGCCCCCGGGACAGGCTCTGGAAACACCATATATTTT. This codes for CASSAPGTGSGNTIYF. The chain is built from TRBV6-1 and TRBJ1-3; 8 nucleotides align to TRBD1. CDR1 is MNHNS and CDR2 is SASEGT in the germline V gene. The length of the CDR3 is 16 residues. V dropped 4 bases and J dropped 0; count of bases not matched to a gene: 5.

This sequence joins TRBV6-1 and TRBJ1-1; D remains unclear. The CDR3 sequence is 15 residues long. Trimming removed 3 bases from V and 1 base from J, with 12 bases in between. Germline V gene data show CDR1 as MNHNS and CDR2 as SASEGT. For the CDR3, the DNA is TGTGCCAGCAGTGACCCGTCCCGGGGGAACACTGAAGCTTTCTTT. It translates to CASSDPSRGNTEAFF.

CDR3 amino acids: CAWSVLAGADSPLHF. CDR3 in DNA: TGTGCCTGGAGTGTATTAGCAGGGGCCGATTCACCCCTCCACTTT. J is TRBJ1-6 and V is TRBV30; D is possibly TRBD1 (6 bases). The CDR3 extends over 15 amino acids. Germline V gene lookup returns CDR1 GTSNPN and CDR2 SVGIG (reference sequence). The V end was cut by 0 bases, the J end by 8 bases, with 14 bases between.

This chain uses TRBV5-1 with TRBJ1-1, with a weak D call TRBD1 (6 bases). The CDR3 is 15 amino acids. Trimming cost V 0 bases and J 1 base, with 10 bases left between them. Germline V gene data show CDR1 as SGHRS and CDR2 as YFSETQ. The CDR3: CASSLAGGPNTEAFF. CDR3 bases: TGCGCCAGCAGCTTGGCGGGGGGGCCGAACACTGAAGCTTTCTTT.

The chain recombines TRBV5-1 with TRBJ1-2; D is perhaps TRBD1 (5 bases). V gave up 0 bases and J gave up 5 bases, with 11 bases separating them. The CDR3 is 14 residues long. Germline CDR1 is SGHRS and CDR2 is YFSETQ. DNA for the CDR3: TGCGCCAGCAGCTTGGAGCAGGGATTATATGGCTACACCTTC. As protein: CASSLEQGLYGYTF.

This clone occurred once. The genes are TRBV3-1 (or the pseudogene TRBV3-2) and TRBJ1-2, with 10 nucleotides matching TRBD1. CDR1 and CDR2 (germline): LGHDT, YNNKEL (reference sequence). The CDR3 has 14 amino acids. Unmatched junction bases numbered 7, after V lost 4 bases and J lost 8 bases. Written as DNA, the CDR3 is TGTGCCAGCAGCCCGACAGGGGGCGCGTCGGGCTACACCTTC. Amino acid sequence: CASSPTGGASGYTF.

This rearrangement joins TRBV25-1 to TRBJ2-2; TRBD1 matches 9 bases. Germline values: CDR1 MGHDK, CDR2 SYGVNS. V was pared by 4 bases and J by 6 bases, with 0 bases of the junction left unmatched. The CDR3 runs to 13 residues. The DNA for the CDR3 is TGTGCCAGCAGTGGGACAGGGGCCGGGGAGCTGTTTTTT. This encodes CASSGTGAGELFF.

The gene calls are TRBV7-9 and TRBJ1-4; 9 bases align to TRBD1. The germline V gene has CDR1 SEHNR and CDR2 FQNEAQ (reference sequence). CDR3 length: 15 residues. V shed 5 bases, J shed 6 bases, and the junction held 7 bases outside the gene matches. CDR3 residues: CASSSDRGAHEKLFF. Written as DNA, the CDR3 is TGTGCCAGCAGCAGCGACAGGGGGGCTCATGAAAAACTGTTTTTT.